The 18 T cell receptor beta chains reported below all come from one sample, sequenced in a study of T cells after yellow fever vaccination. TCRdb independently ran MiXCR on the 5' RACE reads; one entry per CDR3 protein. Here the sample spans under 500,000 distinct CDR3 sequences, about 19% being singletons. Material: PBMCs, obtained before the yellow fever booster vaccination. The receptor source for this set is a young man who received the YFV17D yellow fever vaccine.

In its sample, this clonotype was seen a few times. The DNA for the CDR3 is TGTGCCAGCAGCTGGGGGTCAGATACGCAGTATTTT. Its protein product is CASSWGSDTQYF. The rearrangement links TRBV5-6 to TRBJ2-3; either TRBD1 or TRBD2 may supply D (5 bases each). CDR3 size: 12 residues. From germline, CDR1 is SGHDT and CDR2 YYEEEE. V gave up 3 bases and J gave up 4 bases, with 6 bases separating them. Full variable domain (missing parts from reference TRBV5-6 and TRBJ2-3): DAGVTQSPTHLIKTRGQQVTLRCSPKSGHDTVSWYQQALGQGPQFIFQYYEEEERQRGNFPDRFSGHQFPNYSSELNVNALLLGDSALYLCASSWGSDTQYFGPGTRLTVL.

This clonotype was counted only a few times. V is TRBV5-1 and J is TRBJ2-7; TRBD2 agrees at 8 bases. The junction had 8 bases not matched to a gene; V was cut back by 4 bases and J by 5 bases. The CDR3 is 14 amino acids. CDR1 is SGHRS and CDR2 is YFSETQ in the germline V gene. The CDR3: CASSRSGAHDEQYV. CDR3 in DNA: TGCGCCAGCAGCCGTAGCGGGGCCCACGACGAGCAGTACGTC.

This clonotype was observed at least ten times. The J gene is TRBJ2-5, the V gene TRBV4-3; the match to TRBD1 covers 8 bases. This CDR3 spans 14 amino acids. The V gene's germline CDR1 is LGHNA and CDR2 YSLEER. V lost 6 bases, J lost 4 bases, and 7 bases stayed unmatched. CDR3 amino acids: CASSWTGIGETQYF. The CDR3 DNA sequence: TGCGCCAGCAGTTGGACAGGGATAGGAGAGACCCAGTACTTC.

This clonotype has just a few counts. The chain carries TRBV12-3 or TRBV12-4 and TRBJ1-1; 8 bases are a match to TRBD1. The V gene end was trimmed by 6 bases and the J gene end by 10 bases; junction bases not matched to a gene: 10. The CDR3 is made up of 13 amino acids. For the CDR3, the DNA is TGTGCCAGCAGCCCGGACAGGGCCCTACGAGCTTTCTTT. Translating it yields CASSPDRALRAFF.

Ten or more counts support this clonotype. The gene calls are TRBV6-5 and TRBJ2-1, with D uncertain. Germline V gene data show CDR1 as MNHEY and CDR2 as SVGAGI. The CDR3 loop spans 13 amino acids. Trimming left V 8 bases short and J 2 bases short, with 10 bases between. The CDR3 loop reads CASGIGPYNEQFF. The CDR3 coding sequence is TGTGCCAGCGGAATAGGGCCCTACAATGAGCAGTTCTTC.

This clonotype was seen repeatedly, ten times or more. This sequence joins TRBV29-1 and TRBJ2-1; D possibly corresponds to TRBD2 (5 bases). Germline loops: CDR1 SQVTM, CDR2 ANQGSEA. V was clipped by 7 bases and J by 9 bases, with 16 bases between them. The CDR3 is 12 residues long. CDR3: CSGNLLGIEQFF. CDR3 bases: TGCAGCGGTAACCTACTAGGGATTGAGCAGTTCTTC.

The chain is built from TRBV7-3 and TRBJ2-6, with D possibly TRBD1 on 5 matching bases. V shed 6 bases and J shed 0 bases, with 15 bases lying between them. The CDR3 totals 17 residues. Per the germline V gene, CDR1 is SGHTA and CDR2 is FQGTGA. The CDR3 DNA is TGTGCCAGCAGTCCCACAGGCACCAACTCTGGGGCCAACGTCCTGACTTTC. This sequence encodes CASSPTGTNSGANVLTF.

This clonotype occurred many times. The chain has TRBV20-1 and TRBJ2-3; a possible D gene is TRBD1 (5 bases). The germline gives CDR1 DFQATT, CDR2 SNEGSKA (reference sequence). V gave up 3 bases and J gave up 4 bases, with 5 bases separating them. This CDR3 region has 11 residues. The chain's CDR3 is CSARTADTQYF. DNA of the CDR3: TGCAGTGCTAGGACAGCAGATACGCAGTATTTT.

This clonotype has more than one count but fewer than ten. This sequence joins TRBV6-6 and TRBJ1-2; 7 positions agree with TRBD1. Germline V gives CDR1 MNHNY, CDR2 SVGAGI (reference sequence). The CDR3 is made up of 16 amino acids. With V trimmed by 2 bases and J by 0 bases, 6 bases remained unmatched. In nucleotides, the CDR3 is TGTGCCAGCAGTTACGGGACAGTCTTAGCTAACTATGGCTACACCTTC. Encoded protein: CASSYGTVLANYGYTF.

The rearrangement uses TRBV6-5 and TRBJ2-1; D is possibly TRBD2 (6 bases). V lost 2 bases to trimming and J lost 2 bases, with 10 bases between them. The germline V gene has CDR1 MNHEY and CDR2 SVGAGI. This CDR3 spans 15 amino acids. CDR3 coding DNA: TGTGCCAGCAGTTACGGCGGGGTAACCTACAATGAGCAGTTCTTC. Protein sequence: CASSYGGVTYNEQFF.

The table lists this clonotype with a few counts. The chain couples TRBV6-5 to TRBJ2-7; D remains unclear. Trimming pared 2 bases from V and 4 bases from J, leaving 12 bases between. This CDR3 region has 14 residues. The germline V gene has CDR1 MNHEY and CDR2 SVGAGI. The CDR3 nucleotides are TGTGCCAGCAGTTACGGTCAAGCAGCTTACGAGCAGTACTTC. Encoded protein: CASSYGQAAYEQYF.

CDR3: CASSVGWGGPNEQFF. The CDR3 coding sequence is TGTGCCAGCAGTGTCGGGTGGGGGGGCCCCAATGAGCAGTTCTTC. V and J are TRBV6-1 and TRBJ2-1; possibly TRBD2 for D (7 bases). The V end lost 4 bases, the J end lost 6 bases, and 16 bases lay between the germline ends. Germline V lookup: CDR1 MNHNS, CDR2 SASEGT. This CDR3 comprises 15 residues.

This clonotype has a handful of counts. The chain combines TRBV7-3 with TRBJ2-6, with 9 bases lining up with TRBD1. This CDR3 spans 17 amino acids. Germline V CDR1 and CDR2: SGHTA, FQGTGA. V shed 4 bases and J 0 bases; nucleotides not matched to a gene: 4. The chain's CDR3 is CASSSQGAGSGANVLTF. DNA for the CDR3: TGTGCCAGCAGCTCACAGGGGGCAGGCTCTGGGGCCAACGTCCTGACTTTC.

The rearrangement joins TRBV6-5 to TRBJ2-1, with TRBD2 matching 10 bases. Trimming at V came to 7 bases and at J to 5 bases, leaving 14 bases not matched to a gene. This CDR3 is built from 17 residues. Germline V gene sequence: CDR1 MNHEY, CDR2 SVGAGI. The DNA for the CDR3 is TGTGCCAGCACCAGGACTAGCGGATCTGGCCGGCACAATGAGCAGTTCTTC. It specifies CASTRTSGSGRHNEQFF.

This clonotype was observed at least ten times. In nucleotides, the CDR3 is TGTGCCAGCTCACCCAGGCGGGGAGAGACCCAGTACTTC. Translation: CASSPRRGETQYF. This chain uses TRBV18 with TRBJ2-5, with D perhaps matching TRBD2 (6 bases). The V and J ends lost 3 bases and 4 bases respectively, with 9 bases between them. CDR1 and CDR2 from the germline V gene are KGHSH and LQKENI. The CDR3 covers 13 residues.

There are a few counts of this clonotype. The chain carries TRBV7-6 and TRBJ2-3, with 14 bases matching TRBD2. Germline assignment: CDR1 SGHVS and CDR2 FNYEAQ. CDR3 length: 19 amino acids. The trim removed 0 bases at V and 2 bases at J, leaving 7 bases unmatched. The CDR3 spells CASSLAPPGLAGDTDTQYF. The CDR3 bases are TGTGCCAGCAGCTTAGCTCCACCGGGACTAGCGGGGGACACAGATACGCAGTATTTT.

This clonotype showed up just a few times. This chain links TRBV28 with TRBJ2-3; 10 bases align to TRBD1. Trimming took 8 bases from V and 4 from J; bases not matched to a gene: 6. The CDR3 length is 14 residues. Germline-derived CDR1 and CDR2 are MDHEN and SYDVKM. The CDR3, as DNA: TGTGCCAGCGGTACGGGGACAGGGGCAGATACGCAGTATTTT. Protein: CASGTGTGADTQYF.

The chain has TRBV6-2 or TRBV6-3 and TRBJ2-2; D possibly corresponds to TRBD2 (6 bases). Germline CDR1 and CDR2: MNHEY and SVGEGT. The CDR3 has 15 amino acids. The DNA of the CDR3 is TGTGCTATCTCAGGAGGGGACTCCTCCCCCGGGGAGCTGTTTTTT. Residues: CAISGGDSSPGELFF.